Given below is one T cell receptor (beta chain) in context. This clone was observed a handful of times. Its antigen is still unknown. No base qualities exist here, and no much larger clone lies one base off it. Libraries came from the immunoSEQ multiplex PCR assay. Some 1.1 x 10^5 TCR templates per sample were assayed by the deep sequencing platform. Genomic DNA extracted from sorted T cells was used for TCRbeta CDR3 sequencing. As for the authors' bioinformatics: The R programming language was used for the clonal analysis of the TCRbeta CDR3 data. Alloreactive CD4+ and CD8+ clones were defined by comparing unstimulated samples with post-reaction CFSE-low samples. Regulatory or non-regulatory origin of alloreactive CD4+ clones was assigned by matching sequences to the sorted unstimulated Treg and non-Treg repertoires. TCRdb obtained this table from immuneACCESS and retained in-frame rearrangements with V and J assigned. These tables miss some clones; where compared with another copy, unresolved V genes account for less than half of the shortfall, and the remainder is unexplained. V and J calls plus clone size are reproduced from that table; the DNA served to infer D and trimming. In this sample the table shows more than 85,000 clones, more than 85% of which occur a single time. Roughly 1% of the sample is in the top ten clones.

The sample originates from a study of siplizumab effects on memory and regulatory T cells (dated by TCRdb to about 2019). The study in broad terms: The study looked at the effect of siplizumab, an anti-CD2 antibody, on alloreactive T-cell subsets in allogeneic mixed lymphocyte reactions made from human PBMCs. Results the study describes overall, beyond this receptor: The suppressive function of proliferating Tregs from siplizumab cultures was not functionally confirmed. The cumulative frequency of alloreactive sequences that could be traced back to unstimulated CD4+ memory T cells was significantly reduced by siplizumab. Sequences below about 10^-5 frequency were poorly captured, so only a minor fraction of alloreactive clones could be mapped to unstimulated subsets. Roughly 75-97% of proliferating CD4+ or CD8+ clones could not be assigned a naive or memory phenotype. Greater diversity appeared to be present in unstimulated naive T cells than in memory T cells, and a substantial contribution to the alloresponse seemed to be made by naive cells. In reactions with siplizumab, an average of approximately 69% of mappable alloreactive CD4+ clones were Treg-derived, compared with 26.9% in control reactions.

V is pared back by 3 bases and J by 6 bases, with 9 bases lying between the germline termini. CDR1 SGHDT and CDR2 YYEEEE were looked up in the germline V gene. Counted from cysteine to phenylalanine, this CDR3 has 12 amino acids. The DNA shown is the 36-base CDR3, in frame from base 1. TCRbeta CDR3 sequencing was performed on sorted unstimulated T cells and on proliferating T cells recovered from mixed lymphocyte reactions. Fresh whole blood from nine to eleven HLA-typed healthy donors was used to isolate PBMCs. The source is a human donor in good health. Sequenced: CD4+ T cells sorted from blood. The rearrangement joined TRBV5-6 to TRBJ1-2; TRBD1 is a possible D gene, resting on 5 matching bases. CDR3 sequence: CASSYSRDGYTF. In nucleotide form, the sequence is TGTGCCAGCAGCTACAGCAGGGATGGCTACACCTTC.